What follows are 3 T cell receptor beta chains derived from one specimen sequenced in a study of blood T cell repertoires in COVID-19. Profiling relied on immunoSEQ multiplex PCR, and the TCRdb table lists in-frame clones only, not all of them. The table lists 25,000 to 40,000 clones, around 87% of them singletons, with around 15% in the top ten. Sequenced sample: peripheral blood. The receptors shown here come from a man aged 60 to 69 with active COVID-19.

The chain carries TRBV9 and TRBJ2-1; D is perhaps TRBD1 (5 bases). Deletions cut 4 bases from V and 3 bases from J, with 14 bases between. The CDR3 runs to 15 residues. In germline, CDR1 is SGDLS, CDR2 YYNGEE. The chain's CDR3 is CASSPNVGLYNEQFF. CDR3 nucleotide sequence: TGTGCCAGCAGCCCGAATGTGGGGCTCTACAATGAGCAGTTCTTC. The variable domain in full, completed from reference TRBV9 and TRBJ2-1, reads DSGVTQTPKHLITATGQRVTLRCSPRSGDLSVYWYQQSLDQGLQFLIQYYNGEERAKGNILERFSAQQFPDLHSELNLSSLELGDSALYFCASSPNVGLYNEQFFGPGTRLTVL.

The chain employs TRBV27 and TRBJ1-5; D is uncertain. The germline gives CDR1 MNHEY, CDR2 SMNVEV (reference sequence). Trimming cost V 6 bases and J 0 bases, with 12 bases left between them. The CDR3 sequence is 15 residues long. The CDR3 reads CASREFFSSNQPQHF. DNA for the CDR3: TGTGCCAGCAGGGAGTTCTTTAGTAGCAATCAGCCCCAGCATTTT.

The CDR3 sequence is CASSLSGLAGGETQYF. The CDR3 region has the DNA TGTGCCAGCAGCTTATCCGGACTAGCGGGAGGGGAGACCCAGTACTTC. The chain has TRBV7-9 and TRBJ2-5; 15 bases align to TRBD2. The CDR3 has 16 amino acids. Looked up from germline, CDR1 is SEHNR and CDR2 is FQNEAQ (reference sequence). The J segment lost 5 bases and the V segment lost 2 bases, leaving 3 bases of the junction unmatched.